A single sample gave rise to the 18 T cell receptor beta chains below, sequenced in a study of blood T cell repertoires in COVID-19. The method was immunoSEQ multiplex PCR; TCRdb's version includes in-frame clones alone and lacks a portion of them. The repertoire has some 250,000 clones, roughly four fifths of them found once; the top ten carry approximately 4.4%. Material for sequencing was peripheral blood. These receptors were collected from a man between 45 and 60 years old with active or convalescent COVID-19.

The CDR3 reads CASSQDRDSVTTGELFF. The CDR3 coding sequence is TGTGCCAGCAGCCAAGATCGGGACTCGGTCACCACCGGGGAGCTGTTTTTT. This rearrangement joins TRBV4-2 to TRBJ2-2, with D perhaps TRBD2 (6 bases). The length of the CDR3 is 17 residues. Trimming shortened V by 0 bases and J by 4 bases, and 15 bases separated the two germline ends. Germline CDR1 reads LGHNA; CDR2 reads YNFKEQ.

The chain uses TRBV4-1 and TRBJ1-2; D is ambiguous. Trimming cost V 1 base and J 4 bases, with 10 bases left between them. The CDR3 is 14 amino acids. CDR1 and CDR2 (germline): MGHRA, YSYEKL. The CDR3 loop is CASSQVSGTYGYTF. The CDR3 DNA follows: TGCGCCAGCAGCCAAGTGTCAGGAACCTATGGCTACACCTTC.

The chain uses TRBV9 and TRBJ2-7; no clear D gene. The length of the CDR3 is 14 residues. CDR1 and CDR2 from the germline V gene are SGDLS and YYNGEE. With 0 bases removed from V and 2 bases from J, the gap between germline ends came to 9 bases. The CDR3 loop is CASSVGQVPYEQYF. CDR3 nucleotide sequence: TGTGCCAGCAGCGTAGGTCAGGTTCCCTACGAGCAGTACTTC.

The chain links TRBV28 to TRBJ2-3, with 8 bases lining up with TRBD2. The CDR3 is 17 amino acids. Germline values: CDR1 MDHEN, CDR2 SYDVKM. V lost 5 bases, J lost 2 bases, and 12 bases stayed unmatched. The CDR3 is CASSDPMAGGLTDTQYF. DNA of the CDR3: TGTGCCAGCAGTGACCCCATGGCGGGGGGCCTCACAGATACGCAGTATTTT.

This rearrangement joins TRBV2 to TRBJ2-7, with D maybe TRBD1 (6 bases). This CDR3 contains 14 residues. CDR1 is SNHLY and CDR2 is FYNNEI in the germline V gene. The V end was cut by 5 bases, the J end by 0 bases, with 11 bases between. CDR3 DNA sequence: TGTGCCAGCAGTCGGGACACGAGCTCCTACGAGCAGTACTTC. Its protein is CASSRDTSSYEQYF.

The V gene is TRBV12-5, the J gene TRBJ2-5, with D possibly TRBD1 on 6 matching bases. CDR1 is LGHNT, CDR2 FRNRAP, per germline. The CDR3 runs 15 residues. V was cut by 4 bases and J by 5 bases, with 17 bases left in between. This chain's CDR3 is CASGSGESSGETQYF. The CDR3, as DNA: TGTGCTAGTGGTTCAGGGGAGTCCAGTGGGGAGACCCAGTACTTC.

As to this clone: At one of its ends the junction is not consistent with the germline gene, which may arise from a read error. The chain links TRBV7-2 to TRBJ1-5, with 8 bases matching TRBD1. The CDR3 has 16 residues. Per germline, CDR1 SGHTA and CDR2 FQGNSA. The DNA of the CDR3 is TGTGCCAGCAGCTTGGATGGGACAGGTAGCAATCAGCTCCAGCATTTT. It encodes CASSLDGTGSNQLQHF.

The chain carries TRBV6-6 and TRBJ1-5, with TRBD1 as a possible D gene (6 bases). Germline CDR1 is MNHNY and CDR2 is SVGAGI (reference sequence). The length of the CDR3 is 16 residues. Trimming took 0 bases from V and 6 from J, leaving 15 bases between them. This CDR3 is CASSYSRPGAAQPQHF. The CDR3 nucleotides are TGTGCCAGCAGTTACTCGAGGCCAGGGGCCGCTCAGCCCCAGCATTTT.

This CDR3 is CASSQGARNTEAFF. CDR3 in DNA: TGTGCCAGCAGCCAAGGGGCGAGGAACACTGAAGCTTTCTTT. The J gene is TRBJ1-1, the V gene TRBV14; no firm D call. There are 14 residues in the CDR3. V lost 1 base to trimming and J lost 1 base, with 7 bases between them. The germline V gene encodes CDR1 SGHDN and CDR2 FVKESK.

The chain carries TRBV6-5 and TRBJ2-2, with TRBD1 matching 8 bases. Germline loops: CDR1 MNHEY, CDR2 SVGAGI. After removal of 8 bases from V and 5 bases from J, the junction contained 7 bases not matched to a gene. CDR3 length: 14 residues. DNA of the CDR3: TGTGCCAGCGCGACAGGGGCGCGGACCGGGGAGCTGTTTTTT. It codes for CASATGARTGELFF.

CDR3 loop: CASSQGTSGGALLKETQYF. CDR3 nucleotide sequence: TGCGCCAGCAGCCAAGGGACTAGCGGGGGGGCCCTATTAAAAGAGACCCAGTACTTC. The rearrangement uses TRBV4-1 and TRBJ2-5, with 15 positions matching TRBD2. The CDR3 covers 19 residues. The germline V gene has CDR1 MGHRA and CDR2 YSYEKL. The V segment lost 1 base and the J segment 3 bases; nucleotides outside the gene matches: 9.

The chain carries TRBV11-2 and TRBJ1-2, with D unclear. V was clipped by 6 bases and J by 6 bases, with 11 bases between them. The CDR3 runs 12 residues. CDR1 and CDR2 (germline): SGHAT, FQNNGV. CDR3 sequence (DNA): TGTGCCAGCAGGAGGGAGGACCATGGCTACACCTTC. Amino acid sequence: CASRREDHGYTF.

The gene calls are TRBV10-3 and TRBJ2-3; 11 bases map to TRBD2. The ends lost 6 bases at V and 2 bases at J; junction bases unmatched: 7. The CDR3 spans 16 residues. The germline gives CDR1 ENHRY, CDR2 SYGVKD. CDR3 sequence: CAIRQTSGDTTDTQYF. Written as DNA, the CDR3 is TGTGCCATCAGGCAGACTAGCGGGGATACCACAGATACGCAGTATTTT.

The chain is built from TRBV25-1 and TRBJ1-1, with a possible D match to TRBD1 (5 bases). Germline CDR1 MGHDK, CDR2 SYGVNS. The CDR3 extends over 13 amino acids. V was shortened by 8 bases and J by 1 base, with 11 bases between the two germline ends. The CDR3 protein is CASRLQGNTEAFF. Written as DNA, the CDR3 is TGTGCCAGCCGACTCCAGGGGAACACTGAAGCTTTCTTT.

Comment on this clone: The identical CDR3 is also encoded by other nucleotide sequences in the sample. CDR3 loop: CASSQDRGAYEQYF. For the CDR3, the DNA is TGCGCCAGCAGCCAAGATCGAGGCGCCTACGAGCAGTACTTC. The rearrangement links TRBV4-3 to TRBJ2-7, with unresolved D. The CDR3 consists of 14 residues. Trimming took 0 bases from V and 2 from J, leaving 8 bases between them. Per the germline V gene, CDR1 is LGHNA and CDR2 is YSLEER.

The chain links TRBV11-2 to TRBJ1-6; 8 nucleotides agree with TRBD1. CDR1 and CDR2 from the germline V gene are SGHAT and FQNNGV. CDR3 size: 15 residues. J was trimmed by 7 bases and V by 5 bases; bases with no gene match: 7. CDR3 sequence (DNA): TGTGCCAGCAGCCCTGTGACAGGGGCCAATTCACCCCTCCACTTT. It specifies CASSPVTGANSPLHF. Full variable domain (missing parts from reference TRBV11-2 and TRBJ1-6): EAGVAQSPRYKIIEKRQSVAFWCNPISGHATLYWYQQILGQGPKLLIQFQNNGVVDDSQLPKDRFSAERLKGVDSTLKIQPAKLEDSAVYLCASSPVTGANSPLHFGNGTRLTVT.

J is TRBJ2-2 and V is TRBV6-2 or TRBV6-3, with TRBD1 identical over 7 bases. The V and J ends lost 4 bases and 1 base, in that order; junction bases with no gene match: 12. This CDR3 is built from 18 residues. Germline CDR1 reads MNHEY; CDR2 reads SVGEGT. CDR3 in amino acids: CASSFIPGQLLNTGELFF. CDR3 nucleotide sequence: TGTGCCAGCAGTTTTATACCGGGACAGCTATTGAACACCGGGGAGCTGTTTTTT.

This clone was recorded a few times. The J gene is TRBJ1-2, the V gene TRBV11-2, with a tentative D call TRBD1 (5 bases). The V and J ends lost 3 bases and 6 bases respectively, with 8 bases between them. In germline, CDR1 is SGHAT, CDR2 FQNNGV. This CDR3 comprises 12 residues. The CDR3 region has the DNA TGTGCCAGCAGCTTCCCAGGGCATGGCTACACCTTC. This gives the protein CASSFPGHGYTF.